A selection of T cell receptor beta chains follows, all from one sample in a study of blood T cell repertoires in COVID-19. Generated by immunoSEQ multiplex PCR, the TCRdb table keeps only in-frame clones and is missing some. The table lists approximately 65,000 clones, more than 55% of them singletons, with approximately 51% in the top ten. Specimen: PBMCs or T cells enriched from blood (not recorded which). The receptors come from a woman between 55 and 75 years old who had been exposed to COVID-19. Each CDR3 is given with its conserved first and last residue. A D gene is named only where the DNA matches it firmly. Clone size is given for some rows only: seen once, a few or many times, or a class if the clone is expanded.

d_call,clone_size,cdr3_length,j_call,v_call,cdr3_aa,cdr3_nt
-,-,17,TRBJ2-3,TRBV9,CASSVGAGIYATDTQYF,TGTGCCAGCAGCGTAGGGGCAGGGATCTATGCCACAGATACGCAGTATTTT
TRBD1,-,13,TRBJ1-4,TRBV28,CASGRQGAVKLFF,TGTGCCAGCGGGAGACAGGGGGCGGTAAAACTGTTTTTT
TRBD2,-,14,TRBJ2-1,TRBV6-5,CASSPGLGHNEQFF,TGTGCCAGCAGTCCAGGACTAGGACACAATGAGCAGTTCTTC
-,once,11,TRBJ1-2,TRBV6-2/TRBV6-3,CASSPNYGYTF,TGTGCCAGCAGTCCGAACTATGGCTACACCTTC
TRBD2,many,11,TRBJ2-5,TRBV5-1,CASTGGETQYF,TGCGCCAGCACGGGGGGAGAGACCCAGTACTTC
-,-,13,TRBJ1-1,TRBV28,CASKDGGGTEAFF,TGTGCCAGCAAGGACGGGGGGGGCACTGAAGCTTTCTTT
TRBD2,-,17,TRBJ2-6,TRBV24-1,CATSVGAGGPGANVLTF,TGTGCCACCAGTGTGGGGGCGGGAGGGCCTGGGGCCAACGTCCTGACTTTC
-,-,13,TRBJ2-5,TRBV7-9,CASSRPGRETQYF,TGTGCCAGCAGCCGCCCAGGGCGAGAGACCCAGTACTTC
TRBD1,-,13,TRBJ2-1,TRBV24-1,CATGTGADNEQFF,TGTGCCACCGGGACAGGGGCTGACAATGAGCAGTTCTTC
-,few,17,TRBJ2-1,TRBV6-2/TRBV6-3,CASSYSKVGGDYNEQFF,TGTGCCAGCAGTTACTCGAAGGTAGGGGGAGACTACAATGAGCAGTTCTTC
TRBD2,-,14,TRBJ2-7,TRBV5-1,CASSHPSSGYEQYF,TGCGCCAGCAGCCACCCGTCTAGCGGATACGAGCAGTACTTC
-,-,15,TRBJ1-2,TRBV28,CASTDLNQGYDGYTF,TGTGCCAGTACGGACCTAAATCAGGGTTACGATGGCTACACCTTC
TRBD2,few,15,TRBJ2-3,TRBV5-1,CASSSTSGGADTQYF,TGCGCCAGCAGCAGTACTAGCGGGGGGGCAGATACGCAGTATTTT
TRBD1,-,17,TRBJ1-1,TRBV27,CASSFDRSRGLNTEAFF,TGTGCCAGCAGTTTTGACCGCTCGAGGGGGCTGAACACTGAAGCTTTCTTT
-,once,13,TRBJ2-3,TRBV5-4,CASSLPSDSTQYF,TGTGCCAGCAGCTTGCCTAGTGATAGTACGCAGTATTTT
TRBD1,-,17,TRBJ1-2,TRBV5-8,CASSSHPGTGYNYGYTF,TGTGCCAGCAGCTCACACCCCGGGACAGGCTATAACTATGGCTACACCTTC
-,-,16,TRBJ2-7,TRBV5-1,CASSLAGGSLLDEQYF,TGCGCCAGCAGCTTGGCCGGAGGAAGCCTCTTAGACGAGCAGTACTTC
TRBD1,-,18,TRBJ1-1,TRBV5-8,CASSFYPGTGVMNTEAFF,TGTGCCAGCAGCTTCTACCCCGGGACAGGGGTCATGAACACTGAAGCTTTCTTT
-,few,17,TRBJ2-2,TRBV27,CASSLSWANSNTGELFF,TGTGCCAGCAGTTTATCGTGGGCTAACTCGAACACCGGGGAGCTGTTTTTT
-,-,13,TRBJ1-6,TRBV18,CASTREPDSPLHF,TGTGCCAGCACGCGGGAGCCAGATTCACCCCTCCACTTT
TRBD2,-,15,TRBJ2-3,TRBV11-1,CASSFNRGGTDTQYF,TGTGCCAGCAGCTTTAACCGGGGGGGCACAGATACGCAGTATTTT
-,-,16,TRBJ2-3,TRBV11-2,CASSLVSPRSTDTQYF,TGTGCCAGCAGCTTAGTATCACCCAGAAGCACAGATACGCAGTATTTT
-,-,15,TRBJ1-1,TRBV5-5,CASSLGLRDITEAFF,TGTGCCAGCAGCTTGGGACTCCGGGACATAACTGAAGCTTTCTTT
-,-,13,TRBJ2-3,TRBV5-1,CASSWTGTDTQYF,TGCGCCAGCAGCTGGACAGGCACAGATACGCAGTATTTT
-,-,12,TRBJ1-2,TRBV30,CAWKPTVYGYTF,TGTGCCTGGAAGCCGACAGTCTATGGCTACACCTTC
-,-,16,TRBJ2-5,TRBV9,CASSVVADGRGETQYF,TGTGCCAGCAGCGTAGTGGCGGACGGGAGAGGTGAGACCCAGTACTTC
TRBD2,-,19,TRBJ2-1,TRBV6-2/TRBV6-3,CASSYPGLADVSSYNEQFF,TGTGCCAGCAGTTACCCGGGACTAGCTGATGTAAGCTCCTACAATGAGCAGTTCTTC
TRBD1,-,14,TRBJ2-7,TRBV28,CASSSGTARYEQYF,TGTGCCAGCAGCTCCGGGACAGCTAGATACGAGCAGTACTTC
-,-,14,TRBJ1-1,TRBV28,CASSLRVSNTEAFF,TGTGCCAGCAGCTTACGTGTTTCGAACACTGAAGCTTTCTTT